This TCR beta chain was recovered during a study of regulatory T cells after allogeneic stem cell transplantation (dated by TCRdb to the late 2010s). Looking at the study overall: Patients were divided into groups based on whether acute graft-versus-host disease developed within 100 days of stem cell transplantation. Fluorescence-activated cell sorting was used to isolate CD4+CD25+CD127- regulatory T cells from patient PBMCs. Conventional CD4+ T cells defined as CD4+CD25+/-CD127+ were also sorted and TCR-sequenced for comparison in the study. The regulatory T-cell TCR repertoire after allogeneic stem cell transplantation was compared between patients with and without acute graft-versus-host disease. The study at large found these results: Because of the small patient sample size, validation of the findings in a larger cohort was required. No regulatory T-cell clones were shared by all patients, and sorted cell numbers did not correlate significantly with the inverse Simpson index. Patients without graft-versus-host disease showed a less diverse, more focused regulatory T-cell TCR repertoire than patients with the disease. In non-GvHD patients, the top 10 regulatory T-cell clones took up a significantly larger share of the repertoire, which suggests expansion of presumably allo-specific protective clones. No significant difference in conventional CD4+ T-cell repertoire diversity was found between patients with and without graft-versus-host disease.

This sample was sequenced with an Illumina MiSeq. The SMARTer RACE cDNA Amplification kit was used to reverse transcribe the RNA, and the TCR beta CDR3 region was then amplified. RNA from sorted cells was extracted with the RNeasy Mini Kit. TCR beta amplicons were sequenced using Illumina paired-end sequencing. The published analysis was carried out like this. MiXCR, VDJtools and the tcR R package were used for TCR repertoire analysis. The inverse Simpson index served to quantify diversity, and clones were sorted into rare, small, medium or expanded bins based on their proportion of the repertoire. The raw public data were reprocessed by TCRdb itself: fastp quality trimming at Q25, MiXCR clonotype calling, in-frame beta chains only. Identical CDR3 protein sequences are pooled into one entry, listed with their most common genes and DNA. It is TCRdb's table, rather than the study itself, that gives the V and J calls and clone size. The sample includes roughly 4,700 distinct CDR3 sequences, with roughly 96% observed a single time. The biggest ten clones account for approximately 39% of the sample.

The time point label for this specimen denotes: 30 days after allogeneic hematopoietic stem cell transplantation. At 30 days after allogeneic hematopoietic stem cell transplantation, peripheral blood mononuclear cells were collected from the patients. The CDR3 starts with the cysteine, ends with the phenylalanine, and has 13 residues. Of all the DNA, just the CDR3 is kept, 39 bases in frame from base 1. From the germline V gene, CDR1 is MNHEY and CDR2 is SVGAGI. Comments on this clonotype: Its cognate antigen has yet to be identified. One end of the junction varies from germline; a read error may be responsible.

The material was sorted CD4+ T cells from blood (whether regulatory or conventional is not recorded), obtained 30 days after allogeneic stem cell transplant. The chain joins TRBV6-5 to TRBJ2-4; the D gene is possibly TRBD1 or TRBD2, with 6 bases matching each. The origin of this receptor is a human patient who had an allogeneic stem cell transplant, so the T cells may come from the graft donor. The CDR3 is CASSLGGKNIQYF. In nucleotide form, the sequence is TGTGCCAGCAGTCTGGGGGGCAAAAACATACAGTACTTC.